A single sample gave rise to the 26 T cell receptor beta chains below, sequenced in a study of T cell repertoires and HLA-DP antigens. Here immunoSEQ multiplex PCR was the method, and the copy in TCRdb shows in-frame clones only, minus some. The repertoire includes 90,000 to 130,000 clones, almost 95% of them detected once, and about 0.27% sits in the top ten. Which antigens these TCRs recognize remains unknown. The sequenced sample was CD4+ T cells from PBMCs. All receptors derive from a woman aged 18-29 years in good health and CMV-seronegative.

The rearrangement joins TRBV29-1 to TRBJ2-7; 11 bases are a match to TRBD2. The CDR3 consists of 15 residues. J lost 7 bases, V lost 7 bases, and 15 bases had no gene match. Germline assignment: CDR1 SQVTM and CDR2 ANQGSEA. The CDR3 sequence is CSAKPGLAGGGEQYF. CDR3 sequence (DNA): TGCAGCGCCAAACCCGGGCTAGCGGGAGGAGGGGAGCAGTACTTC.

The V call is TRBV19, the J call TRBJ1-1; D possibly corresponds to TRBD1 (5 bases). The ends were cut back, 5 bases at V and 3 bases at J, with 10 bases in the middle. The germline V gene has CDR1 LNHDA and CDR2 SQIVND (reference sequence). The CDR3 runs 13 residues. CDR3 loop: CASSADSYTEAFF. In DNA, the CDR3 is TGTGCCAGTAGTGCAGACAGTTACACTGAAGCTTTCTTT.

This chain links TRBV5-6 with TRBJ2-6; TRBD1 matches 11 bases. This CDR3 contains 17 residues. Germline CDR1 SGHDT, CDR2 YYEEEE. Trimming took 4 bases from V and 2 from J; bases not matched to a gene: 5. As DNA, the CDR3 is TGTGCCAGCAGCCCAGGACAGGGGGCTGCTGGGGCCAACGTCCTGACTTTC. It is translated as CASSPGQGAAGANVLTF.

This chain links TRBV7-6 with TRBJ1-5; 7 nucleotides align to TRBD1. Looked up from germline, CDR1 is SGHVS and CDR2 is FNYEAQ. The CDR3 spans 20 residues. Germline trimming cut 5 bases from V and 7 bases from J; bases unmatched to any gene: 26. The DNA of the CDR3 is TGTGCCAGCAGCCTGCTGCAGGGGGGATCGGTGGATGGACTACGACAGCCCCAGCATTTT. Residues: CASSLLQGGSVDGLRQPQHF.

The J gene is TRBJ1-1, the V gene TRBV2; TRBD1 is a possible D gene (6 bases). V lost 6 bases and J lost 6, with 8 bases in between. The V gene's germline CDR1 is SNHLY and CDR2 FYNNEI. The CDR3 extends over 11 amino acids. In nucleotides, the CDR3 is TGTGCCAGCAGGTGGGGGCCTGAAGCTTTCTTT. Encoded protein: CASRWGPEAFF.

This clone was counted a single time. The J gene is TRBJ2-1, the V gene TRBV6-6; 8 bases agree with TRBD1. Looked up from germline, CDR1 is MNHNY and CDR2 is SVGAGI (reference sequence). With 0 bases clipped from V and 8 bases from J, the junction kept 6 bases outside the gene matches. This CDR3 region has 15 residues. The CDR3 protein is CASSYSLTGVYEQFF. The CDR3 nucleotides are TGTGCCAGCAGTTACTCTCTGACAGGGGTATATGAGCAGTTCTTC.

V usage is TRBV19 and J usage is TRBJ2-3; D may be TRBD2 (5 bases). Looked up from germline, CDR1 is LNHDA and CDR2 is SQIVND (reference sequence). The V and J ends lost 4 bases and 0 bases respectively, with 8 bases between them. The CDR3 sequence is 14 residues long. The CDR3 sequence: CASSKRISTDTQYF. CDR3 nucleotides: TGTGCCAGTAGTAAGCGGATTAGCACAGATACGCAGTATTTT.

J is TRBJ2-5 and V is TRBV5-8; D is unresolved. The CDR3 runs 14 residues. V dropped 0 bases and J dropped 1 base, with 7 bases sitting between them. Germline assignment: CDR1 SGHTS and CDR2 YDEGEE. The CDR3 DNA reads TGTGCCAGCAGCTTGGAAACAGCCCAAGAGACCCAGTACTTC. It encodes CASSLETAQETQYF.

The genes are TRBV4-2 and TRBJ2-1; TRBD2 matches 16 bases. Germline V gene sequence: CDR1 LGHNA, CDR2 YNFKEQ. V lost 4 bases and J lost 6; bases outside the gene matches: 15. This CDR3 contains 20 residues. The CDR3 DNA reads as TGTGCCAGCAGCCCCCACCCGGGACTAGCGGGAGGGGGGGTACCCAATGAGCAGTTCTTC. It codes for CASSPHPGLAGGGVPNEQFF.

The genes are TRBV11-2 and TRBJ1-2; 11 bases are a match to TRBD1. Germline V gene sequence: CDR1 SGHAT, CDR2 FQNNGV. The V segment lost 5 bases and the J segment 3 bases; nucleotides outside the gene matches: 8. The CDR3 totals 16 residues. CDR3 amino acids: CASSTGQGEQYYGYTF. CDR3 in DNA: TGTGCCAGCAGCACGGGACAGGGGGAACAATACTATGGCTACACCTTC.

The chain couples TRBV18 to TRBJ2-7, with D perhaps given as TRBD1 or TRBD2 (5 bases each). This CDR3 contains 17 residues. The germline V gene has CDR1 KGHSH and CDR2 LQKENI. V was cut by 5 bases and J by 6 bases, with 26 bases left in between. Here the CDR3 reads CASSSGRGGAKTSEQYF. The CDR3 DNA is TGTGCCAGCTCATCGGGACGAGGTGGGGCCAAAACCTCCGAGCAGTACTTC. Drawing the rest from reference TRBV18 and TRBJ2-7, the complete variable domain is NAGVMQNPRHLVRRRGQEARLRCSPMKGHSHVYWYRQLPEEGLKFMVYLQKENIIDESGMPKERFSAEFPKEGPSILRIQQVVRGDSAAYFCASSSGRGGAKTSEQYFGPGTRLTVT.

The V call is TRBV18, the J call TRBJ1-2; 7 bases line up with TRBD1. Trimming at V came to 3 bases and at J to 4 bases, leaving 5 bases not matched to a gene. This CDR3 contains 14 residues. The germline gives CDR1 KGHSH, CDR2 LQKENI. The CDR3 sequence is CASSPTGDGYGYTF. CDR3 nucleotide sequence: TGTGCCAGCTCACCCACAGGGGACGGCTATGGCTACACCTTC.

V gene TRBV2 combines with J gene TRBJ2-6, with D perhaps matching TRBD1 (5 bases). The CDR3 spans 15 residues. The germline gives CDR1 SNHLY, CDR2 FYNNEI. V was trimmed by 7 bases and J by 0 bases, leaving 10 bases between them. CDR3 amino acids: CASNIDSSGANVLTF. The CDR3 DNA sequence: TGTGCCAGCAATATAGACAGCTCTGGGGCCAACGTCCTGACTTTC.

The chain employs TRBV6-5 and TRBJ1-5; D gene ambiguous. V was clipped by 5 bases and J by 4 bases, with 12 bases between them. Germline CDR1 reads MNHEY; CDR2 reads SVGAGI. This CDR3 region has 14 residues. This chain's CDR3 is CASSTGSPNQPQHF. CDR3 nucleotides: TGTGCCAGCAGTACGGGGAGCCCTAATCAGCCCCAGCATTTT.

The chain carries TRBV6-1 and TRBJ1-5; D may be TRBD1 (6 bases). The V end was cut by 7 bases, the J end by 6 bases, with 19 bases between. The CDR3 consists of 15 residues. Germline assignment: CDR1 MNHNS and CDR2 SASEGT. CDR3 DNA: TGTGCCAGCAAGAACAGGGAACCTGGGAGTCAGCCCCAGCATTTT. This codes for CASKNREPGSQPQHF.

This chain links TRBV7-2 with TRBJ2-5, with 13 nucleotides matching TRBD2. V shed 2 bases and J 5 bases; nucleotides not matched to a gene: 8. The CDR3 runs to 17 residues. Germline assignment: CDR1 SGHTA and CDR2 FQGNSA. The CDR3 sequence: CASSLTGLAGIRETQYF. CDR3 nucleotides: TGTGCCAGCAGCTTAACGGGACTAGCGGGGATTCGCGAGACCCAGTACTTC. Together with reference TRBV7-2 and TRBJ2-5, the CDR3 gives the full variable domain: GAGVSQSPSNKVTEKGKDVELRCDPISGHTALYWYRQSLGQGLEFLIYFQGNSAPDKSGLPSDRFSAERTGGSVSTLTIQRTQQEDSAVYLCASSLTGLAGIRETQYFGPGTRLLVL.

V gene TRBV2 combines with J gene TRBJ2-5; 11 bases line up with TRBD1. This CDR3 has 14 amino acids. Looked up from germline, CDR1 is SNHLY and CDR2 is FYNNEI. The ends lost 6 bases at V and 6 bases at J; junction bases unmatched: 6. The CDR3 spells CASRVGQGAKTQYF. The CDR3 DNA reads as TGTGCCAGCAGGGTCGGACAGGGGGCGAAGACCCAGTACTTC.

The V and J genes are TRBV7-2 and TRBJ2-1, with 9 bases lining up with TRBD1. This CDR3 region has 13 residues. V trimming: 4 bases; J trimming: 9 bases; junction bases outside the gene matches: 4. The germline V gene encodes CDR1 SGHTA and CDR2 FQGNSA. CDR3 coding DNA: TGTGCCAGCAGCTCCGGGACAGGGATTGAGCAGTTCTTC. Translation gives CASSSGTGIEQFF.

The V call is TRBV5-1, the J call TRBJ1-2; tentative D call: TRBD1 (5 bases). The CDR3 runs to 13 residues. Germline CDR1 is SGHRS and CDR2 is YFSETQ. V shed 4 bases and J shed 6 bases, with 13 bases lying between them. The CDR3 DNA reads TGCGCCAGCAGCCACGAAGGGGCAGATGGCTACACCTTC. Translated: CASSHEGADGYTF.

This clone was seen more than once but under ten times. DNA of the CDR3: TGTGCCAGCAGTTACTCGACAGGGGGAAATTCACCCCTCCACTTT. Translation: CASSYSTGGNSPLHF. This chain uses TRBV6-5 with TRBJ1-6; TRBD1 matches at 9 bases. The CDR3 contains 15 residues. Germline V gives CDR1 MNHEY, CDR2 SVGAGI. With V trimmed by 0 bases and J by 7 bases, 1 base remained unmatched.

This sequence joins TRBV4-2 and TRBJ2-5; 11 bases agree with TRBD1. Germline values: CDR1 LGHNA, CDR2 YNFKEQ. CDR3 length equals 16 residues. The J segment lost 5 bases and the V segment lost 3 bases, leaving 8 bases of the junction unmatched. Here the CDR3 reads CASSHPRGTGGETQYF. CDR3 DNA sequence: TGTGCCAGCAGCCACCCCAGGGGGACAGGGGGGGAGACCCAGTACTTC.

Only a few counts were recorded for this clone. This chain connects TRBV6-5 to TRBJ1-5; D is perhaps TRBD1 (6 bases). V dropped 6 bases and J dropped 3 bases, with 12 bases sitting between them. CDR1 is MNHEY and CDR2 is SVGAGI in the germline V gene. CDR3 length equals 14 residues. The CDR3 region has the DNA TGTGCCAGCAGCAATACAGGGTCCAATCAGCCCCAGCATTTT. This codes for CASSNTGSNQPQHF.

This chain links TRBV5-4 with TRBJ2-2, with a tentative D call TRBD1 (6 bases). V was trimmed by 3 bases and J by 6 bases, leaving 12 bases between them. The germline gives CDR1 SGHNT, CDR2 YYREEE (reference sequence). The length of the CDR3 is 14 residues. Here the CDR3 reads CASSYVQGSGELFF. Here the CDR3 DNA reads TGTGCCAGCAGCTACGTACAGGGTTCCGGGGAGCTGTTTTTT.

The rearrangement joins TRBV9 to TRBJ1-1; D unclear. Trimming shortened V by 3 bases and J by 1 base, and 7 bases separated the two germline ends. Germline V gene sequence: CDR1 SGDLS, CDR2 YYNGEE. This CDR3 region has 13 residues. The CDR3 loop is CASSAIPNTEAFF. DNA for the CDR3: TGTGCCAGCAGCGCTATACCGAACACTGAAGCTTTCTTT.

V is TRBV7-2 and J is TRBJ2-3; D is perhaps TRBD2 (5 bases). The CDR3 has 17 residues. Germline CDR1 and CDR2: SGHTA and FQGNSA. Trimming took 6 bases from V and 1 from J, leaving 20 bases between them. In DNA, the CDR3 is TGTGCCAGCAGGACTTCACTAGTCCGCCATGGCACAGATACGCAGTATTTT. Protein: CASRTSLVRHGTDTQYF.

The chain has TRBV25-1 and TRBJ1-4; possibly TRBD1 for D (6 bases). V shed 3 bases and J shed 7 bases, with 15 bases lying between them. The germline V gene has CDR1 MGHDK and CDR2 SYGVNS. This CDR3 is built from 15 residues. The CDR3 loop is CASSDQGMIREKLFF. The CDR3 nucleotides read TGTGCCAGCAGTGATCAGGGGATGATTCGTGAAAAACTGTTTTTT.